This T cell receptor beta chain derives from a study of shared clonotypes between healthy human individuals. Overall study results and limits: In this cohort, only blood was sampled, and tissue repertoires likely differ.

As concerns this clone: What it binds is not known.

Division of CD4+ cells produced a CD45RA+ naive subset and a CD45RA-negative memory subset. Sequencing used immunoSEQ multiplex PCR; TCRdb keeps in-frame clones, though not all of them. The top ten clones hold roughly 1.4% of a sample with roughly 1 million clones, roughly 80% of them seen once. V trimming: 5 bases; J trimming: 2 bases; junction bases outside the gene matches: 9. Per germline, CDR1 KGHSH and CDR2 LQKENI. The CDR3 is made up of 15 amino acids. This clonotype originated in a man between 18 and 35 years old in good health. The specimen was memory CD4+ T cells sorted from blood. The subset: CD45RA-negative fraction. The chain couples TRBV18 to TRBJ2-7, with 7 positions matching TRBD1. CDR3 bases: TGTGCCAGCTCAGAGTCAGGGGGTTCGACCTACGAGCAGTACTTC. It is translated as CASSESGGSTYEQYF.